This T cell receptor beta chain was identified in a study of blood T cell repertoires in COVID-19. Measured with immunoSEQ multiplex PCR; TCRdb has only the in-frame clones, and not every one. Among approximately 250,000 clones listed, 82% were seen once. Trimming cost V 5 bases and J 0 bases, with 14 bases left between them. Germline V gene data show CDR1 as SGHTA and CDR2 as FQGTGA. The CDR3 has 16 amino acids. The source of this sequence is a middle-aged man who had recovered from COVID-19. The V gene is TRBV7-3, the J gene TRBJ2-4; D may be TRBD1 (5 bases). Material for sequencing was PBMCs or T cells enriched from blood (not recorded which). Here the CDR3 DNA reads TGTGCCAGCAGCCCAGGGTTAGGGCCAGCCAAAAACATTCAGTACTTC. Its protein product is CASSPGLGPAKNIQYF.